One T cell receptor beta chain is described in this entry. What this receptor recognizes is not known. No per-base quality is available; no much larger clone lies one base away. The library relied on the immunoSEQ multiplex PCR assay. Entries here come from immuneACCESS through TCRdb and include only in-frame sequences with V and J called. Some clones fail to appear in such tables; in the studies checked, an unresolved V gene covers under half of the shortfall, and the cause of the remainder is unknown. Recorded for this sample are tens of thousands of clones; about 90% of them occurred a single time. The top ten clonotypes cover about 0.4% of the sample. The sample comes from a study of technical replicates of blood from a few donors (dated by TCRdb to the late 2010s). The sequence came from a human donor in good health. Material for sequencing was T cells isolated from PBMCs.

The nucleotide sequence reads as follows: TGTGCCTGGAGTCCGCTAGCGGTCACAGATACGCAGTATTTT. Its translation reads: CAWSPLAVTDTQYF. The chain is encoded by TRBV30 joined to TRBJ2-3; 7 junctional bases match TRBD2. The germline V gene (reference sequence) provides CDR1 GTSNPN and CDR2 SVGIG. The CDR3 starts with the cysteine, ends with the phenylalanine, and has 14 residues. CDR3 DNA is the only sequence kept; it has 42 bases, read in frame from the first base. Trimming takes 2 bases off V and 2 bases off J; junction bases not matched to a gene: 4.